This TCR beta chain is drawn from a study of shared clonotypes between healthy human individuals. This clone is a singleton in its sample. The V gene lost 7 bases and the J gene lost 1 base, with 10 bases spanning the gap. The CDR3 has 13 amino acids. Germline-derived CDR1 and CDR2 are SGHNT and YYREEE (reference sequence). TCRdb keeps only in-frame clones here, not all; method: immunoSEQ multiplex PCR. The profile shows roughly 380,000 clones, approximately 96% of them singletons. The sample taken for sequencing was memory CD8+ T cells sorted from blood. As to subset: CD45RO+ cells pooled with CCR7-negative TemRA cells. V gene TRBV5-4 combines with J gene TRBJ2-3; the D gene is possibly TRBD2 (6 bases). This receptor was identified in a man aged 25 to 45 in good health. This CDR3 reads CASSGLRTDTQYF. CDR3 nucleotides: TGTGCCAGCTCCGGACTACGCACAGATACGCAGTATTTT.